The present T cell receptor (beta chain) was sequenced within a study of blood T cell repertoires in COVID-19. Across the whole study: Samples of COVID-19 (acute and convalescent) were obtained from the United States, Italy and Spain. PBMCs, B-cell-depleted T cells, or T cells were the source of the cDNA or gDNA that made up the material.

Looked up from germline, CDR1 is LGHDT and CDR2 is YNNKEL (reference sequence). There are 15 residues in the CDR3. The J segment lost 5 bases and the V segment lost 3 bases, leaving 6 bases of the junction unmatched. Per the study methods: From reference gene primer amplification, estimates of nucleated cell counts were derived. Sequencing was performed with immunoSEQ multiplex PCR; in TCRdb, only in-frame clones are kept and a portion is missing. That table furnishes V, J and clone size, whereas the DNA furnished D and trimming. The table records about 130,000 clones, roughly 80% of them present only once.

The receptor's source is a woman aged 45-60 years with acute or convalescent COVID-19. The sample was peripheral blood. The chain uses TRBV3-1 (or the pseudogene TRBV3-2) and TRBJ2-2; TRBD1 aligns across 7 bases. The CDR3 sequence is CASSHPTGRTGELFF. The DNA of the CDR3 is TGTGCCAGCAGCCATCCGACAGGGCGAACCGGGGAGCTGTTTTTT.